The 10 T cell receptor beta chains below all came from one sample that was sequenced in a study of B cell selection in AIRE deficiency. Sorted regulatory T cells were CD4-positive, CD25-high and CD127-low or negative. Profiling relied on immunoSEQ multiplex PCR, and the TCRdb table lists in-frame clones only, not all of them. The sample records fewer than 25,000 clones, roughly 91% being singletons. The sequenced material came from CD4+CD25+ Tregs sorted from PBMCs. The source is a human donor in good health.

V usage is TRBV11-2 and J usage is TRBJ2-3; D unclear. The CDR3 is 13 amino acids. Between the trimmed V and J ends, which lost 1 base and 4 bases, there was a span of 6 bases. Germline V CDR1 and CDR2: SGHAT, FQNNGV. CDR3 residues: CASSLGLADTQYF. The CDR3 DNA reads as TGTGCCAGCAGCTTAGGATTGGCAGATACGCAGTATTTT.

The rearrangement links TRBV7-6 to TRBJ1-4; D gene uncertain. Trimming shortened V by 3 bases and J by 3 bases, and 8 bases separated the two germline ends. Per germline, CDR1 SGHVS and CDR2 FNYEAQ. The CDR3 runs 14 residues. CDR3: CASSLRRANEKLFF. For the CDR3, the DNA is TGTGCCAGCAGCTTGCGGCGGGCTAATGAAAAACTGTTTTTT.

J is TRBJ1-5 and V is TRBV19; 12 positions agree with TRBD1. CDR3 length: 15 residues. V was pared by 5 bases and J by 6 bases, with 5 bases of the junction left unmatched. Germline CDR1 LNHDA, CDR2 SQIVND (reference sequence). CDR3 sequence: CASSFRDRGLQPQHF. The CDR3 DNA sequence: TGTGCCAGTAGTTTCCGGGACAGGGGGCTTCAGCCCCAGCATTTT.

The chain's CDR3 is CASSPSGRGVGTEAFF. The CDR3 bases are TGTGCCAGTAGCCCCAGCGGTCGTGGGGTAGGGACTGAAGCTTTCTTT. The chain carries TRBV19 and TRBJ1-1; D gene ambiguous. Trimming shortened V by 6 bases and J by 5 bases, and 22 bases separated the two germline ends. The CDR3 has 16 residues. Germline-derived CDR1 and CDR2 are LNHDA and SQIVND (reference sequence).

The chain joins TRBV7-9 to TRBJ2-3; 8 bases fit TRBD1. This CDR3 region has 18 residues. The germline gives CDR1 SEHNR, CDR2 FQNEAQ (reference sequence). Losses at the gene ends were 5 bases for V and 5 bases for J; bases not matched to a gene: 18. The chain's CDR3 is CASSLNRVAGGDQDTQYF. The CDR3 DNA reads TGTGCCAGCAGCCTAAACCGGGTCGCAGGGGGCGATCAAGATACGCAGTATTTT.

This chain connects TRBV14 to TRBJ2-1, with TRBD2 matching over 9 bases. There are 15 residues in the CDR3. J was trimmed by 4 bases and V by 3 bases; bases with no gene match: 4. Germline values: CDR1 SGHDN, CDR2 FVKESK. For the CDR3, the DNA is TGTGCCAGCAGCCAGACTAGCGGATCTTACAATGAGCAGTTCTTC. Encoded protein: CASSQTSGSYNEQFF.

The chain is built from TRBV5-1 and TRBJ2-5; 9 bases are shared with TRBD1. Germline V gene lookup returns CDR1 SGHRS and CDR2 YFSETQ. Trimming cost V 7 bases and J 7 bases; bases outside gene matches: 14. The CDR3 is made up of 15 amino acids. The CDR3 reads CASSDVGQGIGTQYF. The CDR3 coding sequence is TGCGCCAGCTCTGACGTGGGACAGGGAATCGGGACCCAGTACTTC. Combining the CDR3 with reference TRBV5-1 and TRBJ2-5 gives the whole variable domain KAGVTQTPRYLIKTRGQQVTLSCSPISGHRSVSWYQQTPGQGLQFLFEYFSETQRNKGNFPGRFSGRQFSNSRSEMNVSTLELGDSALYLCASSDVGQGIGTQYFGPGTRLLVL.

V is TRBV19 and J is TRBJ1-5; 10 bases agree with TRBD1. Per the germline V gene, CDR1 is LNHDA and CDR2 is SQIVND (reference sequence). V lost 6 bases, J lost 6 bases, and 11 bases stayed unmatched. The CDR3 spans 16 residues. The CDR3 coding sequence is TGTGCCAGTAGGCCCGGCAGGGACAGGGGCAGTCAGCCCCAGCATTTT. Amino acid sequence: CASRPGRDRGSQPQHF. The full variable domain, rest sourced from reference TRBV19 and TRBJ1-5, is DGGITQSPKYLFRKEGQNVTLSCEQNLNHDAMYWYRQDPGQGLRLIYYSQIVNDFQKGDIAEGYSVSREKKESFPLTVTSAQKNPTAFYLCASRPGRDRGSQPQHFGDGTRLSIL.

In DNA form, the CDR3 reads TGTGCCAGCAGTCCGTCCCTAGCGGGAGGCTACGAGCAGTACTTC. It translates to CASSPSLAGGYEQYF. The chain is built from TRBV6-1 and TRBJ2-7; 11 bases match TRBD2. Germline lookup yields CDR1 MNHNS and CDR2 SASEGT. V shed 5 bases and J 3 bases; nucleotides not matched to a gene: 6. The CDR3 runs 15 residues.

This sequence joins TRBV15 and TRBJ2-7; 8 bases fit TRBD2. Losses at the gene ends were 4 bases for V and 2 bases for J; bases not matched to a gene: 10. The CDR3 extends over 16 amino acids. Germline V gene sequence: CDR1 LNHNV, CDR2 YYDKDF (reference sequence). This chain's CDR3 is CATSMRSGIGAYEQYF. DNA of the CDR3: TGTGCCACCAGCATGCGTAGCGGGATAGGGGCCTACGAGCAGTACTTC.